This T cell receptor (beta chain) is drawn from a study of shared clonotypes between healthy human individuals. Findings and limits, study-wide: Among a handful of donors, around 5% of naive CD4 clonotypes were found in common.

J gave up 9 bases and V 4 bases, and 14 bases lay outside the gene matches. From germline, CDR1 is LNHNV and CDR2 YYDKDF (reference sequence). The CDR3 contains 16 residues. Some clones are missing from TCRdb's copy, which holds only in-frame ones; the method was immunoSEQ multiplex PCR. Among 1.5 million to 2.5 million clones listed, less than 95% were seen once. Points on this clone: Its target is not known.

Naive CD8 cells comprised CD45RO-negative, CCR7-positively selected cells, excluding terminally differentiated effector memory CD45RA+ cells. The TCR comes from a man younger than 35 in good health. The source material was naive CD8+ T cells sorted from blood. The V gene is TRBV15, the J gene TRBJ2-3; TRBD1 agrees at 9 bases. CDR3 loop: CATSTRTGGSLATQYF. CDR3 nucleotides: TGTGCCACCAGCACCCGAACAGGGGGCTCTTTGGCCACGCAGTATTTT.